This is a list of T cell receptor beta chains from one sample in a study of T cells in localized non-small cell lung cancer. Sequenced by immunoSEQ multiplex PCR; TCRdb stores in-frame clones only, minus some. The repertoire holds about 1,800 clones, with under 25% as singletons. The material was normal lung tissue next to the tumor, obtained before any cancer treatment. Source of these receptors: a man aged 40 to 70 with stage II lung adenocarcinoma. Each CDR3 is given with its conserved first and last residue. Each record gives: D gene, J gene, V gene, clone size, CDR3 DNA, CDR3 protein. D genes are given only for firm matches. Clone size is not always given. Where it is, it says once, few, many or a class for expanded clones.

D gene: -; J gene: TRBJ2-5; V gene: TRBV11-3; clone size: few; CDR3 DNA: TGTGCCAGCAGCTTAAGTCGGAGTGGGGAGACCCAGTACTTC; CDR3 protein: CASSLSRSGETQYF
D gene: TRBD1; J gene: TRBJ1-1; V gene: TRBV6-8; clone size: few; CDR3 DNA: TGTGCCATCAGGGGACAGACGAACACTGAAGCTTTCTTT; CDR3 protein: CAIRGQTNTEAFF
D gene: -; J gene: TRBJ2-5; V gene: TRBV30; clone size: -; CDR3 DNA: TGTGCCTGGAGTGTCTACTTCGAGTACCAAGAGACCCAGTACTTC; CDR3 protein: CAWSVYFEYQETQYF
D gene: -; J gene: TRBJ1-2; V gene: TRBV30; clone size: few; CDR3 DNA: TGTGCCTGGAGTAGACAGATATCGGGCTACACCTTC; CDR3 protein: CAWSRQISGYTF
D gene: -; J gene: TRBJ1-1; V gene: TRBV11-3; clone size: large; CDR3 DNA: TGTGCCAGCAGCTTACAGGGGATGAACACTGAAGCTTTCTTT; CDR3 protein: CASSLQGMNTEAFF
D gene: TRBD1; J gene: TRBJ1-4; V gene: TRBV30; clone size: few; CDR3 DNA: TGTGCCGGGCTACAGGGGGTTAATGAAAAACTGTTTTTT; CDR3 protein: CAGLQGVNEKLFF
D gene: TRBD1; J gene: TRBJ2-1; V gene: TRBV6-8; clone size: -; CDR3 DNA: TGTGCCAGCAAAAGACAGGGCAATAGTGAGCAGTTCTTC; CDR3 protein: CASKRQGNSEQFF
D gene: TRBD2; J gene: TRBJ2-2; V gene: TRBV9; clone size: few; CDR3 DNA: TGTGCCAGCAGTGAAGGTACTAGCGGGACCGGGGAGCTGTTTTTT; CDR3 protein: CASSEGTSGTGELFF
D gene: TRBD1; J gene: TRBJ2-5; V gene: TRBV9; clone size: hyperexpanded; CDR3 DNA: TGTGCCAGCAGCGTAGCTGGGGCAGGGGGCTTGGAGACCCAGTACTTC; CDR3 protein: CASSVAGAGGLETQYF
D gene: -; J gene: TRBJ1-3; V gene: TRBV5-1; clone size: -; CDR3 DNA: TGCGCCAGCAGCCCGCGGACAGCCTCTGGAAACACCATATATTTT; CDR3 protein: CASSPRTASGNTIYF
D gene: -; J gene: TRBJ1-2; V gene: TRBV9; clone size: medium-sized; CDR3 DNA: TGTGCCAGCAGCGTTGGAGTTGGGTATGGCTACACCTTC; CDR3 protein: CASSVGVGYGYTF
D gene: TRBD1; J gene: TRBJ2-4; V gene: TRBV9; clone size: medium-sized; CDR3 DNA: TGTGCCAGCAGCGTAGGACAGGGGGTAGCCAAAAACATTCAGTACTTC; CDR3 protein: CASSVGQGVAKNIQYF
D gene: TRBD1; J gene: TRBJ1-2; V gene: TRBV5-1; clone size: -; CDR3 DNA: TGCGCCAGCAGCTTGAAGGCAGGGGGCGGGGACTATGGCTACACCTTC; CDR3 protein: CASSLKAGGGDYGYTF
D gene: -; J gene: TRBJ1-1; V gene: TRBV11-3; clone size: medium-sized; CDR3 DNA: TGTGCCAGCAGCTCCCAATCGGGGGTCTTCTCTGAAGCTTTCTTT; CDR3 protein: CASSSQSGVFSEAFF
D gene: -; J gene: TRBJ2-7; V gene: TRBV11-3; clone size: large; CDR3 DNA: TGTGCCAGCAGCTTAGAGGCTAGCTCGGCCCACGAGCAGTACTTC; CDR3 protein: CASSLEASSAHEQYF
D gene: -; J gene: TRBJ1-4; V gene: TRBV9; clone size: -; CDR3 DNA: TGTGCCAGCAGCCCCAGGGGAACCGCAACTAATGAAAAACTGTTTTTT; CDR3 protein: CASSPRGTATNEKLFF
D gene: -; J gene: TRBJ1-1; V gene: TRBV30; clone size: large; CDR3 DNA: TGTGCCTGGAGTGTACGAGGCATGAACACTGAAGCTTTCTTT; CDR3 protein: CAWSVRGMNTEAFF
D gene: -; J gene: TRBJ2-2; V gene: TRBV11-3; clone size: few; CDR3 DNA: TGTGCCAGCAGCTCGCCAGTCAGGGTCGGGACCGGGGAGCTGTTTTTT; CDR3 protein: CASSSPVRVGTGELFF
D gene: -; J gene: TRBJ2-1; V gene: TRBV18; clone size: -; CDR3 DNA: TGTGCCAGCTCACCAATGGAGGGGGCAGGTGAGCAGTTCTTC; CDR3 protein: CASSPMEGAGEQFF
D gene: -; J gene: TRBJ1-3; V gene: TRBV9; clone size: -; CDR3 DNA: TGTGCCAGCAGCCCAAACGCGGGGGGGGAATCTGGAAACACCATATATTTT; CDR3 protein: CASSPNAGGESGNTIYF
D gene: TRBD1; J gene: TRBJ2-7; V gene: TRBV9; clone size: -; CDR3 DNA: TGTGCCAGCGCACCAGCGGGACAGGGGTACGAGCAGTACTTC; CDR3 protein: CASAPAGQGYEQYF
D gene: -; J gene: TRBJ1-4; V gene: TRBV18; clone size: few; CDR3 DNA: TGTGCCAGCTCACGGGGCCAGGCTGAACTGTTTTTT; CDR3 protein: CASSRGQAELFF